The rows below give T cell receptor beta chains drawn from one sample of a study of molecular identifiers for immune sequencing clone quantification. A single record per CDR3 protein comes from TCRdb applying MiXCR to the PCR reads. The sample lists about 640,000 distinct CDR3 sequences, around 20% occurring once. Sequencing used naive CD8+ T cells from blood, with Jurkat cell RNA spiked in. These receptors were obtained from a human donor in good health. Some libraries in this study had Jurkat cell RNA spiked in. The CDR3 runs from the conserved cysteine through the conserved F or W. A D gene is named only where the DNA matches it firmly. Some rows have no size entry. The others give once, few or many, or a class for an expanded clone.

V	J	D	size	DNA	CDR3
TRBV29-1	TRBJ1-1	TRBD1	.	TGCAGCGTGGACACAGGGGTGGCCGAAGCTTTCTTT	CSVDTGVAEAFF
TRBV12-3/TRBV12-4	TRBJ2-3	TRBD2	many	TGTGCCAGCACCCCCCTAGCGGGAGGACTCACAGATACGCAGTATTTT	CASTPLAGGLTDTQYF
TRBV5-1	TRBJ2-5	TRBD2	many	TGCGCCAGCAGCTTGGCCGGCAGCGGGGGGTACCAAGAGACCCAGTACTTC	CASSLAGSGGYQETQYF
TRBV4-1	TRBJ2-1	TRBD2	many	TGCGCCAGCAGCCACGGGACTAGCGGGAGTTACAATGAGCAGTTCTTC	CASSHGTSGSYNEQFF
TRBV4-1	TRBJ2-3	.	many	TGCGCCAGCAGCCAAGTGATCCGGGACTATACGCAGTATTTT	CASSQVIRDYTQYF
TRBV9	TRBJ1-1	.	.	TGTGCCAGCGGCGTAGGGCAGTGGGACACTGAAGCTTTCTTT	CASGVGQWDTEAFF
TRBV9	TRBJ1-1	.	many	TGTGCCAGCAGCGTAGAGGGAGCCAACACTGAAGCTTTCTTT	CASSVEGANTEAFF
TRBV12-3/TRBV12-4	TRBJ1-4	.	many	TGTGCCAGCAGTACTAATGAAAAACTGTTTTTT	CASSTNEKLFF
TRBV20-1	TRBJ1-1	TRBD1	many	TGCAGTGCTAGAGATAGCTCGACAGGGAGGAACACTGAAGCTTTCTTT	CSARDSSTGRNTEAFF
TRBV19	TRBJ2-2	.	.	TGTGCCAGTAGTATGAACGGGGACACCGGGGAGCTGTTTTTT	CASSMNGDTGELFF
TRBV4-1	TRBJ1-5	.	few	TGCGCCAGCAGCCCTACAGGGATTAGCAATCAGCCCCAGCATTTT	CASSPTGISNQPQHF
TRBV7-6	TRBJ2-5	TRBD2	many	TGTGCCAGCAGCTTAGCGTTTGCGGGAGGCAAACAAGAGACCCAGTACTTC	CASSLAFAGGKQETQYF
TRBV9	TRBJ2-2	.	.	TGTGCCAGCAGCAAGAGCCCCATTAACACCGGGGAGCTGTTTTTT	CASSKSPINTGELFF
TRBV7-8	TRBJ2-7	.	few	TGTGCCAGCAGCCCCAGGGTAAACATGTTTCCCGAGCAGTACTTC	CASSPRVNMFPEQYF
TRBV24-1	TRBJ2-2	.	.	TGTGCCACCAGTGCACACATCAACACCGGGGAGCTGTTTTTT	CATSAHINTGELFF
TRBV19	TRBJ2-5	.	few	TGTGCCAGTAGAGGGTTGGAGGCCCAGTACTTC	CASRGLEAQYF
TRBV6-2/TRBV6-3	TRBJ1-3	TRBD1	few	TGTGCCAGCAGAGACTCCCCGGGACAGGGTGGCTACATGGACTCTGGAAACACCATATATTTT	CASRDSPGQGGYMDSGNTIYF
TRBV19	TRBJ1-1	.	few	TGTGCCACCAGACCGGGGGTAAATGAAGCTTTCTTT	CATRPGVNEAFF
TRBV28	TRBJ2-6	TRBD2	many	TGTGCCAGCAGCGATCCACTAGCGCTTAGCTCTGGGGCCAACGTCCTGACTTTC	CASSDPLALSSGANVLTF
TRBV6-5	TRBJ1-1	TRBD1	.	TGTGCCAGCAGTTACCTAAAAACCGGGACAGAGAACACTGAAGCTTTCTTT	CASSYLKTGTENTEAFF
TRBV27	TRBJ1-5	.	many	TGTGCCAGCAGTTCCTGGGGAGTGACAAGCAATCAGCCCCAGCATTTT	CASSSWGVTSNQPQHF
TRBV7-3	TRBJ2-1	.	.	TGTGCCAGCAGCCAGGGACCCCTTTGGAATGAGCAGTTCTTC	CASSQGPLWNEQFF
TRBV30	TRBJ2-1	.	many	TGTGCCTGGAGTGTCGGGTATGAGCAGTTCTTC	CAWSVGYEQFF
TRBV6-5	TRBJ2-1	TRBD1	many	TGTGCCAGCAGTTACCCGGGACAGGGCAATGAGCAGTTCTTC	CASSYPGQGNEQFF
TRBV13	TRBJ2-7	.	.	TGTGCCAGCAGCGAAGGGACACACTACGAGCAGTACTTC	CASSEGTHYEQYF
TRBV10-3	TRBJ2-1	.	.	TGTGCCATCAGTGGGGGTGGAAATGAGCAGTTCTTC	CAISGGGNEQFF
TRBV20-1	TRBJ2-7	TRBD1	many	TGCAGTGCTACCCGTCGGGACAGGTACTACGAGCAGTACTTC	CSATRRDRYYEQYF
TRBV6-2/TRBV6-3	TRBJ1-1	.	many	TGTGCCAGCAGTTATTATCCGAACACTGAAGCTTTCTTT	CASSYYPNTEAFF
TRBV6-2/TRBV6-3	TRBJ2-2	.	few	TGTGCCAGCAGACTGACTAGTTTGAGGTTCGTCGGGGAGCTGTTTTTT	CASRLTSLRFVGELFF
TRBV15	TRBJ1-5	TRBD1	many	TGTGCCACCAGTAAAGGGACAGGGGGTCAGCCCCAGCATTTT	CATSKGTGGQPQHF
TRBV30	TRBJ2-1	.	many	TGTGCCTGGAGTATCGGGAGCTCCTACAATGAGCAGTTCTTC	CAWSIGSSYNEQFF
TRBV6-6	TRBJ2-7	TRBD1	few	TGTGCCAGCAGTTACGCTTCAGGGGGCATCGACGAGCAGTACTTC	CASSYASGGIDEQYF
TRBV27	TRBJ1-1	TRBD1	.	TGTGCCAGCAGGGGAGGACAGGGGGTAACTGAAGCTTTCTTT	CASRGGQGVTEAFF
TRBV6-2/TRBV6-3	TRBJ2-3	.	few	TGTGCCAGCAGTTACGGGCTTGAGGATACGCAGTATTTT	CASSYGLEDTQYF
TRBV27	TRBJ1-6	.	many	TGTGCCAGCAGAGGAGACAGGATCCCCAATTCACCCCTCCACTTT	CASRGDRIPNSPLHF
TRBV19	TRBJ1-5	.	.	TGTGCCAGTAGTATATTGGGGAACCCCAATCAGCCCCAGCATTTT	CASSILGNPNQPQHF
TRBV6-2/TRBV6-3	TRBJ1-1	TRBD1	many	TGTGCCAGTAACACAGGGGGCAGTTACACTGAAGCTTTCTTT	CASNTGGSYTEAFF
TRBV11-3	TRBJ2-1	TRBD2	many	TGTGCCAGCAGCCATCGACTAGCGGGAGGCGATGAGCAGTTCTTC	CASSHRLAGGDEQFF
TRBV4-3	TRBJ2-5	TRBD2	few	TGCGCCAGCAGCCGAGATCTACCGCTAGCGGGAGGGTCAGTGGCCCAGTACTTC	CASSRDLPLAGGSVAQYF
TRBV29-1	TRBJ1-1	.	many	TGCAGCGTTATCCCAGAGAACACTGAAGCTTTCTTT	CSVIPENTEAFF
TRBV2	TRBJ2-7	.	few	TGTGCCAGCAGTGAGGGACTTCAGGGCCACGAGCAGTACTTC	CASSEGLQGHEQYF
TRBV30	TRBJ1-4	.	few	TGTGCCTGGAACCTGGAAGAAAAACTGTTTTTT	CAWNLEEKLFF
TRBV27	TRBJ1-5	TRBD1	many	TGTGCCAGCGGAAGAAGGGGACAGAAACATCAGCCCCAGCATTTT	CASGRRGQKHQPQHF
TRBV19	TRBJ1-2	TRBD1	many	TGTGCCAGTAGTACCGACGAACTCCCCAGGACAGGGGATCACTATGGCTACACCTTC	CASSTDELPRTGDHYGYTF
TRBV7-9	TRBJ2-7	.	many	TGTGCCAGCAGCTCGGGACTTAACTACGAGCAGTACTTC	CASSSGLNYEQYF
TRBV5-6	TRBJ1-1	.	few	TGTGCCAGCAGATACTCCAGGGGGAACACTGAAGCTTTCTTT	CASRYSRGNTEAFF